The clone carrying this T cell receptor (beta chain) showed up many times. CDR1 SGHDT and CDR2 YYEEEE come from the germline V gene. J was trimmed by 6 bases and V by 4 bases; bases with no gene match: 6. The length of the CDR3 is 15 residues. There were TCR beta CDR3 regions amplified from RNA transcripts. The study used the HTBI primer set for a first-round RT-PCR of the TCR CDR3. In TCRdb, the multiplex PCR reads were re-called with MiXCR into one record per CDR3 protein. The profile shows about 360,000 distinct CDR3 sequences, roughly 13% of them singletons. The sample comes from a study of T cells in Graves' hyperthyroidism and ophthalmopathy.

The V gene is TRBV5-6, the J gene TRBJ1-6, with TRBD1 matching 8 bases. Sequencing was performed on blood. The TCR comes from a man aged 25-40 years with Graves' hyperthyroidism that later progressed to Graves' ophthalmopathy. CDR3 DNA sequence: TGTGCCAGCAGCAAGACAGGGGCACCTAATTCACCCCTCCACTTT. Protein product: CASSKTGAPNSPLHF.